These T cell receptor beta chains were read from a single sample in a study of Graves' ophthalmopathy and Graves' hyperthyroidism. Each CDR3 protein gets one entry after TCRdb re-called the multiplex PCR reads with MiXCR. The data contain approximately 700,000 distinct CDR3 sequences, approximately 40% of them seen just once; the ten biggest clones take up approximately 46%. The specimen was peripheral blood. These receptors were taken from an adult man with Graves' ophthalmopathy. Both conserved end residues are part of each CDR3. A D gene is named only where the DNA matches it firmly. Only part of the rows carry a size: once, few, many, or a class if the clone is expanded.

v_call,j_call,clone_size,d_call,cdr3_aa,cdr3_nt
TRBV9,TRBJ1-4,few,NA,CASSVEEGWNEKLFF,TGTGCCAGCAGCGTAGAGGAGGGGTGGAATGAAAAACTGTTTTTT
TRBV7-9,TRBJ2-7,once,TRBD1,CASRTGGYYEQYF,TGTGCCAGCAGGACAGGGGGATACTACGAGCAGTACTTC
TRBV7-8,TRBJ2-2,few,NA,CASSFGLAPNTGELFF,TGTGCCAGCAGCTTCGGTCTAGCGCCAAACACCGGGGAGCTGTTTTTT
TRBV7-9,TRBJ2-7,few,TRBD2,CASTLGLAGGDLSYEQYF,TGTGCCAGCACCCTAGGACTAGCGGGAGGGGACCTCTCCTACGAGCAGTACTTC
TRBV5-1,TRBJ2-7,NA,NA,CASSLSRVSDEQYF,TGCGCCAGCAGCTTGAGTAGGGTCTCCGACGAGCAGTACTTC
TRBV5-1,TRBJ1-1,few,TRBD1,CASSWTGGLNTEAFF,TGCGCCAGCAGCTGGACAGGGGGCCTGAACACTGAAGCTTTCTTT
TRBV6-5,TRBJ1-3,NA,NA,CAAVGPGNTIYF,TGCGCGGCAGTAGGGCCTGGAAACACCATATATTTT
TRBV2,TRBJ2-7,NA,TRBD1,CASSAGTGIEQYF,TGTGCCAGCAGTGCCGGGACAGGGATCGAGCAGTACTTC
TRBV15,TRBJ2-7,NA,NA,CATSANRRGYGSYEQYF,TGTGCCACCAGCGCTAACAGACGGGGCTATGGCTCCTACGAGCAGTACTTC
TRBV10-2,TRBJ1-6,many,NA,CASGDTGPNNSPLHF,TGCGCCAGCGGTGATACAGGGCCCAATAATTCACCCCTCCACTTT
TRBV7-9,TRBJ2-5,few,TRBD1,CASSRNTGVETQYF,TGTGCCAGCAGCCGGAATACAGGGGTGGAGACCCAGTACTTC
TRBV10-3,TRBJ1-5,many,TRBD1,CAISGDRIGQPQHF,TGTGCCATCAGTGGGGACAGGATCGGTCAGCCCCAGCATTTT
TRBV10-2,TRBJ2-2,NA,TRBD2,CVSRLAGGSNTGELFF,TGCGTCAGCAGGCTAGCGGGGGGCTCGAACACCGGGGAGCTGTTTTTT
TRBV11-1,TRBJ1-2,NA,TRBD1,CASSPRTGIDYGYTF,TGCGCCAGCAGCCCCCGGACAGGGATCGACTATGGCTACACCTTC
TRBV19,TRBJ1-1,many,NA,CASSMDTSNTEAFF,TGTGCCAGTAGTATGGACACCTCGAACACTGAAGCTTTCTTT
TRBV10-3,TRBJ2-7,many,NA,CAISDRGENYEQYF,TGTGCCATCAGTGACCGGGGAGAAAACTACGAGCAGTACTTC
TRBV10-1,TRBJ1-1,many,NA,CASSEGSKDEAFF,TGCGCCAGCAGTGAGGGCAGCAAGGATGAAGCTTTCTTT
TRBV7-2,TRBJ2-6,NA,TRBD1,CASSPTGESSSGANVLTF,TGTGCCAGCAGCCCGACAGGGGAGTCCAGCTCTGGGGCCAACGTCCTGACTTTC
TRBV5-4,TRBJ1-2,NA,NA,CASSFGSGYTF,TGTGCCAGCAGCTTCGGGTCTGGCTACACCTTC
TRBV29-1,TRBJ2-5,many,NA,CSAVGAGETQYF,TGCAGCGCTGTAGGTGCGGGAGAGACCCAGTACTTC
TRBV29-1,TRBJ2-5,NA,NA,CSAALDGTQYF,TGCAGCGCTGCCCTCGACGGGACCCAGTACTTC
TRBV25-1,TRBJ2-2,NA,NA,CASTITSGSGELFF,TGTGCCAGCACTATAACCTCCGGGTCCGGGGAGCTGTTTTTT
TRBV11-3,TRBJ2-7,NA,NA,CASSQVGTETYEQYF,TGCGCCAGCAGCCAAGTTGGGACGGAGACCTACGAGCAGTACTTC
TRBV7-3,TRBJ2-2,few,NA,CASSLTSGHLNTGELFF,TGTGCCAGCAGCTTAACGTCGGGACATCTTAACACCGGGGAGCTGTTTTTT
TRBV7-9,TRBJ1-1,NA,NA,CASSLGARLKAFF,TGTGCCAGCAGTTTAGGGGCCAGGTTAAAAGCTTTCTTT
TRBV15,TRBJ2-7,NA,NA,CATSRDQASSYNEQYF,TGTGCCACCAGCAGAGATCAGGCTAGCTCCTACAATGAGCAGTACTTC
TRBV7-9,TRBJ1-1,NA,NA,CASSAVRGKTEAFF,TGTGCCAGCAGCGCTGTCAGGGGCAAGACTGAAGCTTTCTTT
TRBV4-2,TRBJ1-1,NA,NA,CASSQETGNTEAFF,TGTGCCAGCAGCCAAGAAACGGGTAACACTGAAGCTTTCTTT
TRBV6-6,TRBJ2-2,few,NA,CASSYSAARTGELFF,TGTGCCAGCAGTTACTCTGCCGCGCGGACCGGGGAGCTGTTTTTT
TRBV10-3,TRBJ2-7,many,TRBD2,CAISESLLAAEQYF,TGTGCCATCAGTGAGTCCCTCCTAGCGGCCGAGCAGTACTTC
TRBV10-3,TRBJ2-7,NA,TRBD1,CAIGTEYEQYF,TGTGCCATCGGGACAGAGTACGAGCAGTACTTC
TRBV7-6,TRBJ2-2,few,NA,CASSLSETGELFF,TGTGCCAGCAGCTTATCCGAGACCGGGGAGCTGTTTTTT
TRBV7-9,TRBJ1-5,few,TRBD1,CASRKQGAAGNQPQHF,TGTGCCAGCAGAAAACAGGGGGCTGCTGGCAATCAGCCCCAGCATTTT
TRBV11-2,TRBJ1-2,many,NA,CASSNTGSYGYTF,TGTGCCAGCAGCAATACAGGGAGCTATGGCTACACCTTC
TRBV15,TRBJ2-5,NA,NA,CATDRQVKETQYF,TGTGCCACCGACAGACAAGTAAAAGAGACCCAGTACTTC
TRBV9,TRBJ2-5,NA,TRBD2,CASSQPRGDETQYF,TGCGCCAGCAGCCAACCACGGGGGGATGAGACCCAGTACTTC
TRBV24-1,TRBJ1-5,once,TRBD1,CASSTRTGDQPQHF,TGTGCCAGCAGTACGCGGACAGGGGATCAGCCCCAGCATTTT
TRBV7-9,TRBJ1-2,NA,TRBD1,CASSHSAGGDGYTF,TGTGCCAGCAGCCATTCCGCAGGGGGGGATGGCTACACCTTC
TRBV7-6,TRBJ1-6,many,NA,CASSLGPGEHSPLHF,TGTGCCAGCAGCTTAGGCCCAGGGGAACATTCACCCCTCCACTTT
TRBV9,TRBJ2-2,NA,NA,CASSPFGTTKLFF,TGTGCCAGCAGCCCCTTCGGGACCACCAAGCTGTTTTTT
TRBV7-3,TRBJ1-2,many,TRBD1,CASSLVRDSLANYGYTF,TGTGCCAGCAGCTTAGTGCGGGACAGCTTAGCTAACTATGGCTACACCTTC
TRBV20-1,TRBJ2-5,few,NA,CSARVGFRLGVAQETQYF,TGCAGTGCTAGAGTAGGGTTTCGTCTCGGCGTGGCCCAAGAGACCCAGTACTTC
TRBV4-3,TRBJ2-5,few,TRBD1,CASSPRQGLETQYF,TGCGCCAGCAGCCCTCGACAGGGTTTGGAGACCCAGTACTTC
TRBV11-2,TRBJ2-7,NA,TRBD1,CASSLLGDRGNLSYEQYF,TGTGCCAGCAGCTTGTTGGGGGACAGGGGGAACTTATCCTACGAGCAGTACTTC
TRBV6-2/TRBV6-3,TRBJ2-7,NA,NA,CASSSPGGDYEQYF,TGTGCCAGCAGTTCACCGGGCGGGGACTACGAGCAGTACTTC
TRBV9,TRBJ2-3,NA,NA,CASTSRTYTDTQYF,TGTGCCAGCACGTCGCGGACCTACACAGATACGCAGTATTTT
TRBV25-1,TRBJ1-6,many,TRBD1,CASSEYPGQGQSPLHF,TGTGCCAGCAGTGAATATCCGGGACAGGGGCAGTCACCCCTCCACTTT
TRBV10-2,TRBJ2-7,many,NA,CASARDGFYEQYF,TGCGCCAGTGCGCGAGACGGGTTCTACGAGCAGTACTTC
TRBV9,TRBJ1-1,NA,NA,CASSQVSSEAFF,TGTGCCAGCAGCCAAGTGAGCTCTGAAGCTTTCTTT
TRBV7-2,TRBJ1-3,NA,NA,CASSRDTRNTIYF,TGTGCCAGCAGCCGGGACACCCGAAACACCATATATTTT
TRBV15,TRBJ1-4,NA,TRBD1,CATSSLAGTGAEKLFF,TGTGCCACCAGCAGCCTAGCGGGGACAGGGGCTGAAAAACTGTTTTTT